Shown below are 5 T cell receptor beta chains from a single sample sequenced in a study of CD8 T cells in Susac syndrome. Reverse transcription of roughly 0.45 to 1 ug RNA used random hexamers. TCRdb independently ran MiXCR on the immunoSEQ multiplex PCR reads; one entry per CDR3 protein. The sample yields about 94,000 distinct CDR3 sequences, about 95% seen once. The sequenced sample was CD4+ T cells from PBMCs. The receptors were gathered from a human donor with Susac syndrome.

The J gene is TRBJ2-7, the V gene TRBV3-1; D may be TRBD2 (5 bases). The germline gives CDR1 LGHDT, CDR2 YNNKEL (reference sequence). Trimming left V 0 bases short and J 2 bases short, with 11 bases between. This CDR3 has 15 residues. CDR3 coding DNA: TGTGCCAGCAGCCAAGATGGGAGAGCCACCTACGAGCAGTACTTC. Translated: CASSQDGRATYEQYF.

The chain has TRBV5-6 and TRBJ1-6, with 9 bases matching TRBD1. The CDR3 length is 16 residues. With 1 base clipped from V and 7 bases from J, the junction kept 6 bases outside the gene matches. Germline lookup yields CDR1 SGHDT and CDR2 YYEEEE. CDR3 sequence reads: CASSLLDGTGNSPLHF. CDR3 in DNA: TGTGCCAGCAGCTTGCTGGACGGGACAGGGAATTCACCCCTCCACTTT.

This chain links TRBV24-1 with TRBJ1-5; no definite D call. The CDR3 is made up of 14 amino acids. Deletions cut 0 bases from V and 5 bases from J, with 7 bases between. From germline, CDR1 is KGHDR and CDR2 SFDVKD. CDR3 amino acids: CATSDLRSYQPQHF. Here the CDR3 DNA reads TGTGCCACCAGTGATTTGCGGTCCTATCAGCCCCAGCATTTT.

The chain links TRBV19 to TRBJ2-6; D remains unclear. V was trimmed by 8 bases and J by 4 bases, leaving 9 bases between them. The CDR3 extends over 13 amino acids. Germline CDR1 reads LNHDA; CDR2 reads SQIVND (reference sequence). CDR3 sequence (DNA): TGTGCCAGTGGGCACACCGGGGCCAACGTCCTGACTTTC. Protein: CASGHTGANVLTF.

V and J are TRBV21-1 and TRBJ2-4; TRBD2, the table's D call, was not compared with the DNA. TRBV21-1 constitutes a pseudogene. The CDR3 runs to 18 residues. The CDR3 spells CASSKVLEGLLAKNIQYF. The CDR3 DNA sequence: TGTGCCAGCAGCAAAGTCCTGGAGGGACTCCTAGCCAAAAACATTCAGTACTTC.